This TCR beta chain was found in a study of blood T cell repertoires in COVID-19 (dated by TCRdb to 2020 to 2021). The study in broad terms: Samples covering the acute and convalescent phases of COVID-19 were provided by collaborators in the United States, Italy and Spain. The prospective study material was composed of cDNA or gDNA derived from T cells, B-cell-depleted T cells, or PBMCs. Deeply sampled blood TCRbeta repertoires from subjects exposed to, actively infected with, or recovered from COVID-19 were included in the dataset. The repertoires were made available in a free public database intended to serve as a resource for research on the immune response to SARS-CoV-2. The samples were drawn from two sources: the first 160 participants of the ongoing ImmuneRACE study, and 1,254 subjects contributed by 6 global collaborators. Sample metadata almost always included a de-identified subject ID, COVID-19 status, age in years and sex. Where available, HLA class I and class II types were taken from metadata supplied by the sample provider and were not determined by assay-based typing. Overall study outcomes, separate from this receptor: The quantity of clinical and demographic metadata differed by source and by participant and was supplied without curation.

TCRbeta CDR3 regions were amplified from genomic DNA by means of the immunoSEQ Assay, a bias-controlled multiplex PCR. As for how the authors treated the data: The number of nucleated cells in each sample was estimated from the amplification of reference gene primers within the assay. Sequence reads were collapsed and filtered to measure the absolute abundance of every unique TCRbeta CDR3 rearrangement. For each sample, productive Simpson clonality was calculated by taking the square root of Simpson's diversity index across productive rearrangements. TCRdb carries this immuneACCESS record with in-frame sequences only. Its versions omit some clonotypes, under half of them owing to an unresolved V gene in the studies checked, with the rest unexplained. That table supplies the V and J calls and clone size; D and trimming were determined from the DNA. This sample comprises 110,000 or so clones, about nine tenths of them detected only once. Approximately 1.1% of the sample rests with the top ten.

CDR1 is given as SGHRS and CDR2 as YFSETQ, both from the germline V gene. From the cysteine up to the phenylalanine, the CDR3 has a length of 15 residues. Of the read, only the CDR3 DNA is kept; its 45 bases are in frame from base 1. From V the trimming removes 4 bases and from J it removes 7 bases, while the gene matches leave 7 bases of the junction unaccounted for. Each collaborating institution followed its own protocols to collect whole blood in K2EDTA tubes. For TCRbeta analysis, collaborator samples were shipped as frozen whole blood, as isolated PBMCs, or as DNA extracted from either sample type. About this clone: Its antigen is not yet known. No qualities accompany the bases; no much larger clone lies one base away.

The TCR comes from a human donor in a cohort sampled during active COVID-19. Sample: peripheral blood. The rearranged segments are TRBV5-1 and TRBJ1-6, and TRBD1 matches 8 of the central bases. The CDR3 is CASSGGTGGNSPLHF. The DNA reads as follows: TGCGCCAGCAGCGGGGGGACAGGCGGGAATTCACCCCTCCACTTT.